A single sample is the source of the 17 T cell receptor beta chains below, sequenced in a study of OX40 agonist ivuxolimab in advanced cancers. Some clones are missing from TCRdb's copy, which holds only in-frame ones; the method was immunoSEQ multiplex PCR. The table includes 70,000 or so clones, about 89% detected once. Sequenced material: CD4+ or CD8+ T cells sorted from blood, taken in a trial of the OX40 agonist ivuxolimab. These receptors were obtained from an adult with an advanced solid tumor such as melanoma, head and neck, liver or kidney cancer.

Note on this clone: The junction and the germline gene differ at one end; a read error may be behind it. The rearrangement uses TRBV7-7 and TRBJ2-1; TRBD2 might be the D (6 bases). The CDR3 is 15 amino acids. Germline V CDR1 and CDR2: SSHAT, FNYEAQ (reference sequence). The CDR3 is CASSLAPTSFDEQFF. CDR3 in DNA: TGTGCTAGCAGCTTAGCTCCGACTAGTTTCGATGAGCAGTTCTTC.

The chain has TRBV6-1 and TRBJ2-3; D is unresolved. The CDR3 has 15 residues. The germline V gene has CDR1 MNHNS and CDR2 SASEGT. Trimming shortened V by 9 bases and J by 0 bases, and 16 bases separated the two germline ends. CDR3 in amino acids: CASSSPYASTDTQYF. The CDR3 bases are TGTGCCAGTAGCTCCCCGTACGCTAGCACAGATACGCAGTATTTT.

The CDR3 DNA reads as TGTGCCTTTGACCGGACTAGCGGGAGGTACGAGCAGTACTTC. Protein sequence: CAFDRTSGRYEQYF. V is TRBV30 and J is TRBJ2-7, with 14 bases aligning to TRBD2. Looked up from germline, CDR1 is GTSNPN and CDR2 is SVGIG (reference sequence). J gave up 4 bases and V 7 bases, and 6 bases lay outside the gene matches. The CDR3 is 14 amino acids.

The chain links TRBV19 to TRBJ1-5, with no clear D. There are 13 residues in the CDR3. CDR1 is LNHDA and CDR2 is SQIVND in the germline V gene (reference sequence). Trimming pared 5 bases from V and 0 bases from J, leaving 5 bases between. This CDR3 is CASSHDSNQPQHF. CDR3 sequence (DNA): TGTGCCAGTAGTCACGATAGCAATCAGCCCCAGCATTTT.

The CDR3 region is CASSYAGEGNQETQYF. Here the CDR3 DNA reads TGTGCCAGCAGCTACGCCGGGGAGGGCAACCAAGAGACCCAGTACTTC. The chain recombines TRBV28 with TRBJ2-5; 7 bases map to TRBD2. Germline-derived CDR1 and CDR2 are MDHEN and SYDVKM. Trimming cost V 6 bases and J 0 bases; bases outside gene matches: 10. The CDR3 contains 16 residues.

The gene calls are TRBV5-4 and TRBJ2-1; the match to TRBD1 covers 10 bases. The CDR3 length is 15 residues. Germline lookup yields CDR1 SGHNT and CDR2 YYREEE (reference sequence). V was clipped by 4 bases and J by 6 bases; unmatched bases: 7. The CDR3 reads CASSVGQGSFNEQFF. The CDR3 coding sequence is TGTGCCAGCAGCGTGGGACAGGGGTCATTCAATGAGCAGTTCTTC. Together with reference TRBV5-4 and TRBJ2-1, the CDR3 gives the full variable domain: ETGVTQSPTHLIKTRGQQVTLRCSSQSGHNTVSWYQQALGQGPQFIFQYYREEENGRGNFPPRFSGLQFPNYSSELNVNALELDDSALYLCASSVGQGSFNEQFFGPGTRLTVL.

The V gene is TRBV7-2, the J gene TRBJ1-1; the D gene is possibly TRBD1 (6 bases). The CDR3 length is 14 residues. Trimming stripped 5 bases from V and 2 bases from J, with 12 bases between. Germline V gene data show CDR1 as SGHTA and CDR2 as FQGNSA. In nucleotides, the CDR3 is TGTGCCAGCAGCCCCTCAGGGGCTAACACTGAAGCTTTCTTT. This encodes CASSPSGANTEAFF.

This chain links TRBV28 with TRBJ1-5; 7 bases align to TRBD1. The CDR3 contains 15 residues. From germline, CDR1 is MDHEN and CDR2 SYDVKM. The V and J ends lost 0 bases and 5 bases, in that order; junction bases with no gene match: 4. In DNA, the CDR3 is TGTGCCAGCAGTTTATGGGGAGGGGGCCATCAGCCCCAGCATTTT. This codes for CASSLWGGGHQPQHF.

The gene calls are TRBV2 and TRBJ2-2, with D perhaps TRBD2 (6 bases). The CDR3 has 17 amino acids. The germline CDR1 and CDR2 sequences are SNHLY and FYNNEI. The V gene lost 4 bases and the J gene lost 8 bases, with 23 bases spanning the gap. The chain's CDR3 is CASSGDTEYRGGGELFF. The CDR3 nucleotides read TGTGCCAGCAGTGGGGATACGGAGTATCGGGGAGGTGGGGAGCTGTTTTTT.

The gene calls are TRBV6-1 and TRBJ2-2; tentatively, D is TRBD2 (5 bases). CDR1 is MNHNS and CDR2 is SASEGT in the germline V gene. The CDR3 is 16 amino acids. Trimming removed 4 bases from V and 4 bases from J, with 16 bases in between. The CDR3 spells CASSGVGTRGTGELFF. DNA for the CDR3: TGTGCCAGCAGTGGTGTAGGTACCCGGGGCACCGGGGAGCTGTTTTTT.

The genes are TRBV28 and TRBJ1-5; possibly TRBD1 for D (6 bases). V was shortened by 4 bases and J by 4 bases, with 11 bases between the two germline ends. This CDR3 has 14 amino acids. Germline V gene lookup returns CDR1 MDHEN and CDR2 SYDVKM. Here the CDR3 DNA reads TGTGCCAGCAGTTCCCTCCAGGGGAATCAGCCCCAGCATTTT. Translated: CASSSLQGNQPQHF.

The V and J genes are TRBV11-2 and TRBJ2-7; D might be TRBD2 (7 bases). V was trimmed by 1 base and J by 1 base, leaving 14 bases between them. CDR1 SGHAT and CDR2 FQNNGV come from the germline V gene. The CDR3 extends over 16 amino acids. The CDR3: CASSLVGGGPSYEQYF. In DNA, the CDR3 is TGTGCCAGCAGCTTAGTAGGGGGGGGACCATCCTACGAGCAGTACTTC.

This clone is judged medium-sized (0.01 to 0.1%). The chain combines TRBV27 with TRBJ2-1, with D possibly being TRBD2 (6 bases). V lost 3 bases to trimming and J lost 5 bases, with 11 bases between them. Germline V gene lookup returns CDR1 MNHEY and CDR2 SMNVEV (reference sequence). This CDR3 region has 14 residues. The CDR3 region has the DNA TGTGCCAGCAGTTTTTCGGGGGAGGACAATGAGCAGTTCTTC. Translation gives CASSFSGEDNEQFF.

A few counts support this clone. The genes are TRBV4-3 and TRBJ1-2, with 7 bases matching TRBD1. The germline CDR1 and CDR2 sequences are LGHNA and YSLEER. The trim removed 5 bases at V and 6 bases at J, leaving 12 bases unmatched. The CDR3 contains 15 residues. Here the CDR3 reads CASSEFNRGSHGYTF. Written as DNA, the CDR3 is TGCGCCAGCAGCGAATTCAACAGGGGCTCACATGGCTACACCTTC.

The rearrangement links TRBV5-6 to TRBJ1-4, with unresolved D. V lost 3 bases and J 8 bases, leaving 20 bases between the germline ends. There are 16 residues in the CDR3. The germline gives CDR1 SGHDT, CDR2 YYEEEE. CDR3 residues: CASSSLTQAGGEKLFF. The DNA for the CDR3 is TGTGCCAGCAGCTCCCTTACCCAAGCCGGAGGGGAAAAACTGTTTTTT.

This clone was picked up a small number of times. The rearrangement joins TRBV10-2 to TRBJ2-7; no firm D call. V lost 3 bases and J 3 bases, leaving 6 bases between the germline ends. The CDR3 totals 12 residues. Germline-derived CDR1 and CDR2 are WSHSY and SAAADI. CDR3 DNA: TGCGCCAGCAGTGACAGAGGCTACGAGCAGTACTTC. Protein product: CASSDRGYEQYF.

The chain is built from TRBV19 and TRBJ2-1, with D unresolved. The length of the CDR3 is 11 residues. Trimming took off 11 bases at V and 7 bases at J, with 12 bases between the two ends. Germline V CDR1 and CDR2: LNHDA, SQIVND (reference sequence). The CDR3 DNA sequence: TGTGCCTTGGGGATGGGTAATGAGCAGTTCTTC. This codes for CALGMGNEQFF.